The next 20 T cell receptor beta chains were all read from a single sample in a study of cytomegalovirus exposure and HLA in healthy donors. Both 60 Vbeta primers and 13 Jbeta primers went into the PCR. Some clones are missing from TCRdb's copy, which holds only in-frame ones; the method was immunoSEQ multiplex PCR. The specimen's table records some 140,000 clones. Sequencing used PBMCs. Receptors originate from a woman in her fifties or sixties in good health and CMV-seronegative.

The genes are TRBV4-1 and TRBJ1-6, with 10 bases identical to TRBD1. Germline assignment: CDR1 MGHRA and CDR2 YSYEKL. The CDR3 covers 18 residues. The trim removed 0 bases at V and 7 bases at J, leaving 9 bases unmatched. CDR3 amino acids: CASSQEGAAGQGNSPLHF. The CDR3 bases are TGCGCCAGCAGCCAAGAAGGCGCGGCGGGACAGGGGAATTCACCCCTCCACTTT.

The chain couples TRBV7-6 to TRBJ2-3, with TRBD2 as a possible D gene (5 bases). Germline assignment: CDR1 SGHVS and CDR2 FNYEAQ. Trimming pared 5 bases from V and 6 bases from J, leaving 15 bases between. CDR3 length: 14 residues. CDR3 nucleotide sequence: TGTGCCAGCAGCGATAGAGGAGCGGACGATACGCAGTATTTT. Amino acid sequence: CASSDRGADDTQYF.

This chain uses TRBV27 with TRBJ2-1, with 9 bases matching TRBD2. Trimming at V came to 8 bases and at J to 8 bases, leaving 13 bases not matched to a gene. CDR1 is MNHEY, CDR2 SMNVEV, per germline (reference sequence). This CDR3 contains 15 residues. The CDR3 DNA sequence: TGTGCCAGCGGACCGCTAGCGGGGCTTTGGGATGAGCAGTTCTTC. It codes for CASGPLAGLWDEQFF.

This sequence joins TRBV19 and TRBJ1-4; D not resolved. Trimming cost V 4 bases and J 0 bases, with 15 bases left between them. Germline loops: CDR1 LNHDA, CDR2 SQIVND (reference sequence). The CDR3 runs to 17 residues. The CDR3 sequence is CASSKTLDSATNEKLFF. Here the CDR3 DNA reads TGTGCCAGTAGTAAAACTCTCGACTCTGCAACTAATGAAAAACTGTTTTTT. The whole variable domain, filled in from reference TRBV19 and TRBJ1-4, reads DGGITQSPKYLFRKEGQNVTLSCEQNLNHDAMYWYRQDPGQGLRLIYYSQIVNDFQKGDIAEGYSVSREKKESFPLTVTSAQKNPTAFYLCASSKTLDSATNEKLFFGSGTQLSVL.

The chain uses TRBV2 and TRBJ1-6, with D possibly matching TRBD1 (6 bases). CDR1 and CDR2 from the germline V gene are SNHLY and FYNNEI. CDR3 length: 14 amino acids. V was pared by 6 bases and J by 5 bases, with 11 bases between. CDR3 bases: TGTGCCAGCAGGAGGGGGGGAAATAATTCACCCCTCCACTTT. Residues: CASRRGGNNSPLHF. The entire variable domain, with the rest obtained from reference TRBV2 and TRBJ1-6, is as follows: EPEVTQTPSHQVTQMGQEVILRCVPISNHLYFYWYRQILGQKVEFLVSFYNNEISEKSEIFDDQFSVERPDGSNFTLKIRSTKLEDSAMYFCASRRGGNNSPLHFGNGTRLTVT.

The chain links TRBV7-2 to TRBJ1-2; 8 bases match TRBD1. The ends lost 2 bases at V and 3 bases at J; junction bases unmatched: 2. Germline CDR1 and CDR2: SGHTA and FQGNSA. The CDR3 contains 14 residues. CDR3 in DNA: TGTGCCAGCAGCTTATTGACAGGGGACTATGGCTACACCTTC. Residues: CASSLLTGDYGYTF.

The chain joins TRBV5-1 to TRBJ2-7; 12 nucleotides match TRBD1. The CDR3 is 13 residues long. Germline lookup yields CDR1 SGHRS and CDR2 YFSETQ. V was pared by 5 bases and J by 5 bases, with 2 bases of the junction left unmatched. The CDR3: CASRGTGGDEQYF. The DNA for the CDR3 is TGCGCCAGCAGGGGGACAGGGGGCGACGAGCAGTACTTC. The full variable domain, completed using reference TRBV5-1 and TRBJ2-7, is KAGVTQTPRYLIKTRGQQVTLSCSPISGHRSVSWYQQTPGQGLQFLFEYFSETQRNKGNFPGRFSGRQFSNSRSEMNVSTLELGDSALYLCASRGTGGDEQYFGPGTRLTVT.

The genes are TRBV29-1 and TRBJ2-5, with 11 nucleotides matching TRBD1. Gene TRBJ2-7 matches the end of the DNA better, so the J call may be wrong. The CDR3 length is 14 residues. Germline V lookup: CDR1 SQVTM, CDR2 ANQGSEA. The CDR3: CSVEARDRGTEQYF. CDR3 bases: TGCAGCGTTGAAGCCCGGGACAGGGGGACCGAGCAGTACTTC.

The rearrangement uses TRBV27 and TRBJ2-1; no definite D call. Germline-derived CDR1 and CDR2 are MNHEY and SMNVEV (reference sequence). V was trimmed by 6 bases and J by 0 bases, leaving 6 bases between them. The CDR3 spans 13 residues. This chain's CDR3 is CASRASSYNEQFF. The CDR3 nucleotides read TGTGCCAGCAGGGCCAGCTCCTACAATGAGCAGTTCTTC.

The CDR3 region is CASSLAGSKTGELFF. The CDR3 nucleotides read TGTGCCAGCAGCTTAGCGGGCAGCAAAACCGGGGAGCTGTTTTTT. The chain combines TRBV7-6 with TRBJ2-2, with D unclear. Germline V gives CDR1 SGHVS, CDR2 FNYEAQ. Deletions cut 0 bases from V and 5 bases from J, with 10 bases between. This CDR3 spans 15 amino acids. The full variable domain, its missing parts supplied by reference TRBV7-6 and TRBJ2-2, is GAGVSQSPRYKVTKRGQDVALRCDPISGHVSLYWYRQALGQGPEFLTYFNYEAQQDKSGLPNDRFSAERPEGSISTLTIQRTEQRDSAMYRCASSLAGSKTGELFFGEGSRLTVL.

The rearrangement links TRBV19 to TRBJ2-2; 7 positions match TRBD1. Germline trimming cut 6 bases from V and 1 base from J; bases unmatched to any gene: 5. The CDR3 runs to 15 residues. Germline V gives CDR1 LNHDA, CDR2 SQIVND (reference sequence). The DNA for the CDR3 is TGTGCCAGTAGGCGGACAGGAGGGAACACCGGGGAGCTGTTTTTT. It translates to CASRRTGGNTGELFF. Combining the CDR3 with reference TRBV19 and TRBJ2-2 gives the whole variable domain DGGITQSPKYLFRKEGQNVTLSCEQNLNHDAMYWYRQDPGQGLRLIYYSQIVNDFQKGDIAEGYSVSREKKESFPLTVTSAQKNPTAFYLCASRRTGGNTGELFFGEGSRLTVL.

This chain connects TRBV19 to TRBJ2-3; TRBD1 aligns across 9 bases. V dropped 5 bases and J dropped 4; count of bases not matched to a gene: 7. Per the germline V gene, CDR1 is LNHDA and CDR2 is SQIVND (reference sequence). The CDR3 sequence is 15 residues long. CDR3 amino acids: CASSRQGGRADTQYF. The CDR3 DNA reads TGTGCCAGTAGTCGACAGGGGGGTCGGGCAGATACGCAGTATTTT.

The chain joins TRBV19 to TRBJ1-1, with TRBD1 as a possible D gene (5 bases). This CDR3 has 13 amino acids. Trimming took off 6 bases at V and 6 bases at J, with 14 bases between the two ends. Germline V lookup: CDR1 LNHDA, CDR2 SQIVND (reference sequence). The CDR3 bases are TGTGCCAGTAGGACAGAGATTCATCCTGAAGCTTTCTTT. It translates to CASRTEIHPEAFF.

The chain joins TRBV5-1 to TRBJ2-7; 10 bases are shared with TRBD2. The CDR3 consists of 16 residues. J was trimmed by 3 bases and V by 1 base; bases with no gene match: 7. Germline CDR1 and CDR2: SGHRS and YFSETQ. The CDR3: CASSLRLAGEIYEQYF. CDR3 bases: TGCGCCAGCAGCTTGCGGCTAGCGGGAGAGATCTACGAGCAGTACTTC.

The chain uses TRBV5-3 and TRBJ1-1; D ambiguous. TRBV5-3 is sorted into the ORF group, with uncertain function. This CDR3 spans 14 amino acids. Trimming shortened V by 4 bases and J by 3 bases, and 13 bases separated the two germline ends. The CDR3 sequence: CARSPAEGDTEAFF. The CDR3 coding sequence is TGTGCCAGAAGCCCTGCCGAGGGAGACACTGAAGCTTTCTTT.

This rearrangement joins TRBV28 to TRBJ1-2; D is uncertain. The germline V and J ends were trimmed by 6 bases and 8 bases, with 19 bases remaining between them. CDR3 length: 14 amino acids. The germline V gene has CDR1 MDHEN and CDR2 SYDVKM. DNA for the CDR3: TGTGCCAGCAGGGTCGAAGGGAGTGGTCAGGGCTACACCTTC. Its translation is CASRVEGSGQGYTF.

This sequence joins TRBV2 and TRBJ2-1, with D possibly being TRBD2 (6 bases). The V end was cut by 4 bases, the J end by 9 bases, with 10 bases between. Germline loops: CDR1 SNHLY, CDR2 FYNNEI. The CDR3 covers 12 residues. This CDR3 is CASSGLGTEQFF. In DNA form, the CDR3 reads TGTGCCAGCAGTGGACTAGGGACTGAGCAGTTCTTC. The variable domain in full, with the rest retrieved from reference TRBV2 and TRBJ2-1, is EPEVTQTPSHQVTQMGQEVILRCVPISNHLYFYWYRQILGQKVEFLVSFYNNEISEKSEIFDDQFSVERPDGSNFTLKIRSTKLEDSAMYFCASSGLGTEQFFGPGTRLTVL.

The chain combines TRBV10-1 with TRBJ1-2; 7 bases align to TRBD1. The ends lost 3 bases at V and 4 bases at J; junction bases unmatched: 14. The germline CDR1 and CDR2 sequences are WNHNN and SYGVQD (reference sequence). CDR3 length: 17 residues. CDR3 sequence reads: CASSERGRGTAGYGYTF. Written as DNA, the CDR3 is TGCGCCAGCAGTGAACGGGGCAGGGGGACCGCAGGCTATGGCTACACCTTC.

This sequence joins TRBV6-1 and TRBJ1-1; D remains unclear. The CDR3 is 11 residues long. V lost 8 bases and J 3 bases, leaving 7 bases between the germline ends. Germline loops: CDR1 MNHNS, CDR2 SASEGT. CDR3 residues: CASWRYTEAFF. The CDR3 DNA is TGTGCCAGCTGGCGGTACACTGAAGCTTTCTTT.

V is TRBV2 and J is TRBJ2-5; D may be TRBD1 (6 bases). CDR1 is SNHLY and CDR2 is FYNNEI in the germline V gene. V was shortened by 6 bases and J by 5 bases, with 13 bases between the two germline ends. CDR3 length: 13 residues. The chain's CDR3 is CASSSDRLETQYF. The CDR3 DNA follows: TGTGCCAGCAGCAGCGACAGGCTTGAGACCCAGTACTTC.